This passage covers 29 T cell receptor beta chains from one sample sequenced in a study of cytotoxic CD8 clonotypes in ibrutinib-treated CLL (TCRdb year 2021). The library was built by means of the immunoSEQ multiplex PCR assay. The immuneACCESS repertoire file appears here via TCRdb, limited to in-frame rearrangements. These files lack a portion of the clones; in checked studies, under half of the deficit traces to unresolved V genes, and the cause of the others is not known. Present in this sample are 100,000 to 150,000 clones, 70% to 90% of which were seen just once. The ten largest make up about 1.9% of the sample. The time point label of this sample denotes: roughly 23 months on ibrutinib. The sample consisted of PBMCs, taken after 24 months of ibrutinib treatment. These receptors were taken from a human donor with chronic lymphocytic leukemia.

The chain recombines TRBV28 with TRBJ1-5, with 9 bases identical to TRBD1. Germline V gives CDR1 MDHEN, CDR2 SYDVKM. The junction had 4 bases not matched to a gene; V was cut back by 2 bases and J by 2 bases. The CDR3 is made up of 16 amino acids. The CDR3 spells CASSLITGGGNQPQHF. The CDR3 nucleotides are TGTGCCAGCAGTTTAATCACAGGGGGCGGCAATCAGCCCCAGCATTTT.

The V and J genes are TRBV19 and TRBJ2-7; 8 nucleotides agree with TRBD1. J lost 3 bases, V lost 5 bases, and 9 bases had no gene match. The CDR3 has 15 amino acids. The germline CDR1 and CDR2 sequences are LNHDA and SQIVND (reference sequence). In DNA, the CDR3 is TGTGCCAGTAGTGAGCATTGGACAGGGAACTACGAGCAGTACTTC. Amino acid sequence: CASSEHWTGNYEQYF.

The chain is built from TRBV29-1 and TRBJ2-1; D is unresolved. Per germline, CDR1 SQVTM and CDR2 ANQGSEA. V shed 4 bases and J shed 9 bases, with 19 bases lying between them. The CDR3 extends over 14 amino acids. The CDR3 sequence is CSVVEHPRVGEQFF. The CDR3 region has the DNA TGCAGCGTTGTTGAGCACCCCCGGGTTGGTGAGCAGTTCTTC.

This clone was picked up one time. V usage is TRBV7-2 and J usage is TRBJ2-2, with no clear D. The V gene lost 2 bases and the J gene lost 9 bases, with 10 bases spanning the gap. The CDR3 length is 13 residues. Germline V gene sequence: CDR1 SGHTA, CDR2 FQGNSA. CDR3 protein: CASSLMSTRELFF. The CDR3 DNA follows: TGTGCCAGCAGCTTAATGTCGACGAGGGAGCTGTTTTTT.

V is TRBV25-1 and J is TRBJ2-7, with 8 bases aligning to TRBD2. The CDR3 runs to 15 residues. Germline values: CDR1 MGHDK, CDR2 SYGVNS. V lost 1 base, J lost 2 bases, and 4 bases stayed unmatched. This CDR3 is CASSESGGAAYEQYF. In DNA, the CDR3 is TGTGCCAGCAGTGAATCCGGGGGGGCGGCCTACGAGCAGTACTTC.

The genes are TRBV5-8 and TRBJ2-4, with TRBD1 as a possible D gene (6 bases). CDR3 length: 14 residues. The germline V gene has CDR1 SGHTS and CDR2 YDEGEE. Trimming removed 0 bases at V and 3 bases at J, with 7 bases between. The CDR3 protein is CASSLGQDKNIQYF. The CDR3 DNA sequence: TGTGCCAGCAGCTTGGGACAGGACAAAAACATTCAGTACTTC.

The chain links TRBV13 to TRBJ1-4, with 7 positions matching TRBD1. This CDR3 contains 15 residues. Per the germline V gene, CDR1 is PRHDT and CDR2 is FYEKMQ (reference sequence). The V segment lost 5 bases and the J segment 4 bases; nucleotides outside the gene matches: 7. The CDR3 DNA reads TGTGCCAGCAGCCGACCCTCAGGGGGTAATGAAAAACTGTTTTTT. It encodes CASSRPSGGNEKLFF.

The rearrangement links TRBV5-4 to TRBJ2-7; possible D gene TRBD2, 7 bases. The CDR3 consists of 15 residues. V lost 2 bases, J lost 0 bases, and 12 bases lay in between. Germline V gene sequence: CDR1 SGHNT, CDR2 YYREEE (reference sequence). The chain's CDR3 is CASSLDGGPSYEQYF. The CDR3 nucleotides are TGTGCCAGCAGCTTAGACGGGGGGCCCTCCTACGAGCAGTACTTC.

The CDR3: CASSGTGLVYEQYF. CDR3 DNA sequence: TGTGCCAGCAGCGGGACAGGGCTAGTTTACGAGCAGTACTTC. The chain combines TRBV7-2 with TRBJ2-7, with 9 bases lining up with TRBD1. The ends lost 5 bases at V and 4 bases at J; junction bases unmatched: 6. From germline, CDR1 is SGHTA and CDR2 FQGNSA. This CDR3 has 14 residues. Variable domain in full (rest from reference TRBV7-2 and TRBJ2-7): GAGVSQSPSNKVTEKGKDVELRCDPISGHTALYWYRQSLGQGLEFLIYFQGNSAPDKSGLPSDRFSAERTGGSVSTLTIQRTQQEDSAVYLCASSGTGLVYEQYFGPGTRLTVT.

The chain links TRBV6-1 to TRBJ2-5, with D uncertain. CDR1 MNHNS and CDR2 SASEGT come from the germline V gene. The V end was cut by 2 bases, the J end by 5 bases, with 18 bases between. The CDR3 has 16 amino acids. The CDR3 coding sequence is TGTGCCAGCAGTGAAATCCTCGGCTCCCCGTGGGAGACCCAGTACTTC. It translates to CASSEILGSPWETQYF.

This chain connects TRBV28 to TRBJ1-2, with D perhaps matching TRBD1 (6 bases). The CDR3 consists of 15 residues. Between the trimmed V and J ends, which lost 2 bases and 1 base, there was a span of 11 bases. Looked up from germline, CDR1 is MDHEN and CDR2 is SYDVKM. The CDR3 bases are TGTGCCAGCAGTTTAGGGGGGGCACGTAACTATGGCTACACCTTC. Its protein is CASSLGGARNYGYTF.

The V gene is TRBV28, the J gene TRBJ2-7, with D possibly TRBD2 on 5 matching bases. CDR1 is MDHEN, CDR2 SYDVKM, per germline. The V end lost 2 bases, the J end lost 5 bases, and 13 bases lay between the germline ends. This CDR3 has 14 amino acids. CDR3 nucleotides: TGTGCCAGCAGTTTAGCAGGAGGAGGTAACGAGCAGTACTTC. Amino acids: CASSLAGGGNEQYF.

The chain joins TRBV12-5 to TRBJ2-1; 8 bases are a match to TRBD2. The CDR3 is 16 amino acids. CDR1 is LGHNT and CDR2 is FRNRAP in the germline V gene. Unmatched junction bases numbered 9, after V lost 0 bases and J lost 8 bases. CDR3 DNA sequence: TGTGCTAGTGGTTTGGTACGCGCGGGGGGCGGCCATGAGCAGTTCTTC. Amino acid sequence: CASGLVRAGGGHEQFF.

With respect to this clone: Compared with germline, one end of the junction differs, possibly owing to a read error. The rearrangement links TRBV29-1 to TRBJ1-2; TRBD1 aligns across 11 bases. Per germline, CDR1 SQVTM and CDR2 ANQGSEA. The CDR3 is 13 amino acids. The CDR3 here is CSVEGTGGGGYTF. The CDR3 region has the DNA TGCAGCGTGGAAGGGACAGGGGGAGGTGGCTACACCTTC.

The CDR3 nucleotides are TGCAGCGTTGGACAGACCCTGAACACTGAAGCTTTCTTT. Translating it yields CSVGQTLNTEAFF. The chain employs TRBV29-1 and TRBJ1-1, with D possibly TRBD1 on 5 matching bases. V lost 4 bases to trimming and J lost 0 bases, with 9 bases between them. The CDR3 runs to 13 residues. Per germline, CDR1 SQVTM and CDR2 ANQGSEA.

The chain carries TRBV27 and TRBJ1-6; 7 bases agree with TRBD1. Germline lookup yields CDR1 MNHEY and CDR2 SMNVEV (reference sequence). This CDR3 is 18 amino acids long. The trim removed 2 bases at V and 7 bases at J, leaving 14 bases unmatched. CDR3 in amino acids: CASSLEGGRLTSNSPLHF. The DNA of the CDR3 is TGTGCCAGCAGTTTAGAAGGGGGCCGCCTCACCTCAAATTCACCCCTCCACTTT.

The chain employs TRBV6-1 and TRBJ1-1; D may be TRBD1 (5 bases). Germline assignment: CDR1 MNHNS and CDR2 SASEGT. Between the trimmed V and J ends, which lost 8 bases and 2 bases, there was a span of 12 bases. The CDR3 contains 13 residues. The CDR3 DNA reads as TGTGCCAGCCTACTCGGGGCCAACACTGAAGCTTTCTTT. It codes for CASLLGANTEAFF.

The rearrangement links TRBV11-3 to TRBJ2-7, with D tentatively TRBD1 (5 bases). Trimming left V 2 bases short and J 4 bases short, with 6 bases between. From germline, CDR1 is SGHNT and CDR2 YENEEA. The CDR3 spans 12 residues. The CDR3 DNA is TGTGCCAGCAGCTTAAAGGGGTACGAGCAGTACTTC. Its translation: CASSLKGYEQYF.

The gene calls are TRBV29-1 and TRBJ1-6; D possibly corresponds to TRBD1 (6 bases). CDR3 length: 13 residues. From germline, CDR1 is SQVTM and CDR2 ANQGSEA. V dropped 7 bases and J dropped 7 bases, with 14 bases sitting between them. CDR3 in amino acids: CSAVDSLNSPLHF. The CDR3 DNA reads TGCAGCGCCGTGGACAGCCTGAATTCACCCCTCCACTTT.

This chain connects TRBV18 to TRBJ1-6, with D unresolved. Germline V gene data show CDR1 as KGHSH and CDR2 as LQKENI. This CDR3 has 13 residues. Between the trimmed V and J ends, which lost 0 bases and 4 bases, there was a span of 1 base. The DNA for the CDR3 is TGTGCCAGCTCACCACCATATAATTCACCCCTCCACTTT. As protein: CASSPPYNSPLHF.

This chain connects TRBV5-1 to TRBJ1-1, with D possibly being TRBD1 (5 bases). Trimming stripped 0 bases from V and 8 bases from J, with 8 bases between. This CDR3 is built from 12 residues. CDR1 and CDR2 from the germline V gene are SGHRS and YFSETQ. As DNA, the CDR3 is TGCGCCAGCAGCTTGGGGGGACGGGAAGCTTTCTTT. It translates to CASSLGGREAFF.

J is TRBJ1-1 and V is TRBV19; tentative D call: TRBD1 (5 bases). The CDR3 has 13 residues. The germline CDR1 and CDR2 sequences are LNHDA and SQIVND (reference sequence). V gave up 6 bases and J gave up 3 bases, with 11 bases separating them. CDR3 sequence: CASSDWGDTEAFF. Written as DNA, the CDR3 is TGTGCCAGTAGCGACTGGGGGGACACTGAAGCTTTCTTT.

The V and J genes are TRBV9 and TRBJ1-1; 8 nucleotides agree with TRBD1. V gave up 0 bases and J gave up 4 bases; unmatched junction bases: 8. The CDR3 is 16 residues long. Looked up from germline, CDR1 is SGDLS and CDR2 is YYNGEE. Written as DNA, the CDR3 is TGTGCCAGCAGCGTAGTAGGACAGGGACGGGCCACTGAAGCTTTCTTT. This translates into CASSVVGQGRATEAFF. The full variable domain, rest sourced from reference TRBV9 and TRBJ1-1, is DSGVTQTPKHLITATGQRVTLRCSPRSGDLSVYWYQQSLDQGLQFLIQYYNGEERAKGNILERFSAQQFPDLHSELNLSSLELGDSALYFCASSVVGQGRATEAFFGQGTRLTVV.

This rearrangement joins TRBV28 to TRBJ2-7, with D maybe TRBD1 (6 bases). Germline V gene data show CDR1 as MDHEN and CDR2 as SYDVKM. The CDR3 consists of 13 residues. V gave up 10 bases and J gave up 6 bases, with 19 bases separating them. CDR3 loop: CAILTALGGEQYF. CDR3 in DNA: TGTGCCATCTTGACAGCCTTAGGGGGCGAGCAGTACTTC.

Comment on this clone: One end of the junction varies from germline; a read error may be responsible. The CDR3 is CASSLRQRVSEQFF. In DNA form, the CDR3 reads TGTGCTAGCAGCTTACGCCAAAGGGTCAGTGAGCAGTTCTTC. The J gene is TRBJ2-1, the V gene TRBV7-7; the D is unclear. Germline assignment: CDR1 SSHAT and CDR2 FNYEAQ (reference sequence). The CDR3 length is 14 residues.

The chain recombines TRBV2 with TRBJ1-2; the match to TRBD1 covers 9 bases. CDR3 length: 16 residues. The ends lost 1 base at V and 5 bases at J; junction bases unmatched: 8. CDR1 and CDR2 from the germline V gene are SNHLY and FYNNEI. CDR3 nucleotides: TGTGCCAGCAGTGAAGAGGGGGCCGGGACAGGGTATGGCTACACCTTC. Translation gives CASSEEGAGTGYGYTF.

The rearrangement links TRBV10-3 to TRBJ2-7; TRBD2 aligns across 10 bases. J was trimmed by 3 bases and V by 4 bases; bases with no gene match: 15. This CDR3 is built from 18 residues. Germline V lookup: CDR1 ENHRY, CDR2 SYGVKD. CDR3 sequence (DNA): TGTGCCATCAGTGTGGCCCCTACTAGCGGGATCAGCTACTACGAGCAGTACTTC. Translated: CAISVAPTSGISYYEQYF.

This chain joins TRBV2 and TRBJ2-5, with no clear D. The CDR3 loop spans 11 amino acids. Germline V gene sequence: CDR1 SNHLY, CDR2 FYNNEI. The ends were cut back, 5 bases at V and 1 base at J, with 2 bases in the middle. The CDR3 DNA follows: TGTGCCAGCAGTTCCCAAGAGACCCAGTACTTC. Its translation is CASSSQETQYF. Supplemented by reference TRBV2 and TRBJ2-5, the full variable domain reads EPEVTQTPSHQVTQMGQEVILRCVPISNHLYFYWYRQILGQKVEFLVSFYNNEISEKSEIFDDQFSVERPDGSNFTLKIRSTKLEDSAMYFCASSSQETQYFGPGTRLLVL.

The J gene is TRBJ1-6, the V gene TRBV4-1, with a weak D call TRBD1 (5 bases). The CDR3 extends over 17 amino acids. The V end lost 3 bases, the J end lost 6 bases, and 18 bases lay between the germline ends. Per the germline V gene, CDR1 is MGHRA and CDR2 is YSYEKL. CDR3 residues: CASSQARRAGPNSPLHF. The CDR3 nucleotides are TGCGCCAGCAGCCAGGCTCGCAGGGCAGGGCCTAATTCACCCCTCCACTTT.